This T cell receptor (beta chain) came from a study of blood T cell repertoires in COVID-19. Study overall: The origin of the acute and convalescent COVID-19 samples was the United States, Italy and Spain.

Clones were sequenced by immunoSEQ multiplex PCR, and TCRdb holds only the in-frame ones, with some missing. The sample includes about 88,000 clones, about 88% of them seen just once. There are 12 residues in the CDR3. Trimming removed 0 bases at V and 10 bases at J, with 7 bases between. Germline CDR1 is MNHNS and CDR2 is SASEGT. This chain joins TRBV6-1 and TRBJ2-1, with unresolved D. Source material: peripheral blood. The clonotype comes from a woman of 80 years or more with acute or convalescent COVID-19. CDR3 in DNA: TGTGCCAGCAGTGAAGCTGCTCGGGAGCAGTTCTTC. This gives the protein CASSEAAREQFF.